This passage covers 32 T cell receptor beta chains from one sample sequenced in a study of spatial heterogeneity in lung cancer. TCRdb re-called the 5' RACE reads with MiXCR, one entry per CDR3 protein. Seen here are approximately 15,000 distinct CDR3 sequences, 5% to 8% observed once, and the top ten hold around 7%. Time point given: sample taken at primary tumor resection. These receptors have no known antigen. General study points: Tumoral mutation counts were tracked by counts of expanded intratumoral alpha and beta TCRs.

This specimen consisted of lung tumor tissue, obtained at surgery. These receptors all stem from a male donor with early-stage non-small cell lung cancer.

This clonotype appeared many times. For a library built for alpha chains, this beta chain is a stray read; little rests on its size. The V and J genes are TRBV4-2 and TRBJ2-5; TRBD2 agrees at 7 bases. Germline values: CDR1 LGHNA, CDR2 YNFKEQ. This CDR3 is 18 amino acids long. V lost 0 bases, J lost 3 bases, and 13 bases stayed unmatched. CDR3 coding DNA: TGTGCCAGCAGCCAAGACGGGTTCGGGGCGGGGGTTAAAGAGACCCAGTACTTC. Amino acid sequence: CASSQDGFGAGVKETQYF.

This clonotype was detected many times. The size of this beta chain means little, since it is a stray read in a library made for alpha chains. The chain employs TRBV6-5 and TRBJ2-3; 8 positions match TRBD1. This CDR3 is built from 15 residues. Germline V gene data show CDR1 as MNHEY and CDR2 as SVGAGI. The trim removed 8 bases at V and 2 bases at J, leaving 9 bases unmatched. The CDR3 DNA reads TGTGCCAGCTCTCGGACAGGGCTCCTCACAGATACGCAGTATTTT. Protein product: CASSRTGLLTDTQYF.

In its sample, this clonotype was seen many times. Little can be read into the size of this beta chain, an off-target read in a library designed for alpha chains. The chain has TRBV4-1 and TRBJ2-3, with a possible D match to TRBD1 (5 bases). CDR3 length equals 16 residues. V was shortened by 1 base and J by 0 bases, with 11 bases between the two germline ends. CDR1 and CDR2 (germline): MGHRA, YSYEKL. The DNA of the CDR3 is TGCGCCAGCAGCCAAGCCCAGGGCTCTAGCACAGATACGCAGTATTTT. It specifies CASSQAQGSSTDTQYF.

There are many counts of this clonotype. This beta chain turned up in a library designed for alpha chains; as an off-target read, its abundance says little. CDR3 sequence: CSASGYSTGDSPLHF. The CDR3 nucleotides read TGCAGTGCTAGTGGATACTCCACCGGGGATTCACCCCTCCACTTT. V and J are TRBV20-1 and TRBJ1-6, with D hard to call. Trimming took off 3 bases at V and 8 bases at J, with 17 bases between the two ends. There are 15 residues in the CDR3. The germline gives CDR1 DFQATT, CDR2 SNEGSKA (reference sequence).

The table lists this clonotype with many counts. The library was designed around alpha chains, so this beta chain is a stray read whose abundance carries little weight. This chain uses TRBV5-1 with TRBJ2-2; 8 bases match TRBD1. Germline CDR1 reads SGHRS; CDR2 reads YFSETQ. The CDR3 spans 15 residues. Losses at the gene ends were 7 bases for V and 1 base for J; bases not matched to a gene: 6. CDR3 loop: CASQPGQVNTGELFF. DNA of the CDR3: TGCGCCAGCCAGCCGGGACAGGTGAACACCGGGGAGCTGTTTTTT. Filled out from reference TRBV5-1 and TRBJ2-2, the complete variable domain reads KAGVTQTPRYLIKTRGQQVTLSCSPISGHRSVSWYQQTPGQGLQFLFEYFSETQRNKGNFPGRFSGRQFSNSRSEMNVSTLELGDSALYLCASQPGQVNTGELFFGEGSRLTVL.

This clonotype showed up many times. The size of this beta chain means little, since it is a stray read in a library made for alpha chains. The rearrangement links TRBV9 to TRBJ1-3; D ambiguous. This CDR3 has 15 residues. The ends were cut back, 0 bases at V and 2 bases at J, with 9 bases in the middle. The germline gives CDR1 SGDLS, CDR2 YYNGEE. CDR3 in amino acids: CASSVGPGPGNTIYF. CDR3 in DNA: TGTGCCAGCAGCGTAGGTCCAGGCCCTGGAAACACCATATATTTT.

At least ten counts were recorded for this clonotype. The library was built for alpha chains, so this beta chain is an off-target read and its size means little. The chain carries TRBV5-1 and TRBJ1-1; the D gene is possibly TRBD1 (5 bases). Germline CDR1 reads SGHRS; CDR2 reads YFSETQ. With 0 bases removed from V and 1 base from J, the gap between germline ends came to 10 bases. This CDR3 comprises 15 residues. The CDR3 DNA sequence: TGCGCCAGCAGCTTGGCCCAGGGCGCGAACACTGAAGCTTTCTTT. It specifies CASSLAQGANTEAFF.

By frequency in the sample, this clonotype is medium-sized. Since the library was made to target alpha chains, this beta chain is a stray read and its abundance is not meaningful. The CDR3 sequence: CASSQGLNTGELFF. The CDR3 nucleotides are TGCGCCAGCAGCCAAGGACTAAACACCGGGGAGCTGTTTTTT. This chain links TRBV4-3 with TRBJ2-2; maybe TRBD2 (5 bases). The V end was cut by 1 base, the J end by 2 bases, with 5 bases between. This CDR3 contains 14 residues. The V gene's germline CDR1 is LGHNA and CDR2 YSLEER.

This clonotype was counted many times. Found in a library prepared for alpha chains, this beta chain is an off-target read, and its abundance has little meaning. The rearrangement uses TRBV7-9 and TRBJ1-1, with no clear D. From germline, CDR1 is SEHNR and CDR2 FQNEAQ (reference sequence). Between the trimmed V and J ends, which lost 1 base and 4 bases, there was a span of 16 bases. This CDR3 is built from 16 residues. The CDR3 DNA reads as TGTGCCAGCAGCTTAGAATGGTCTGCCACCACCACTGAAGCTTTCTTT. Translating it yields CASSLEWSATTTEAFF.

Notes on this clonotype: An end of the junction does not agree with germline; a read error may underlie this. A library made for alpha chains picked up this beta chain off target, so its size means little. This chain joins TRBV28 and TRBJ1-4, with D possibly TRBD1 on 6 matching bases. This CDR3 has 15 amino acids. From germline, CDR1 is MDHEN and CDR2 SYDVKM. The CDR3 DNA reads as TGTGCAAGCAGTTTATTTTACAGGGATGATGAAAAACTGTTTTTT. Protein sequence: CASSLFYRDDEKLFF.

About this clonotype itself: Being off target in a library aimed at alpha chains, this beta chain has a size of little meaning. The V and J genes are TRBV29-1 and TRBJ2-3; 10 bases align to TRBD1. The CDR3 consists of 13 residues. Germline values: CDR1 SQVTM, CDR2 ANQGSEA. The CDR3 is CSGWTGGADTQYF. The CDR3 DNA reads TGCAGTGGTTGGACAGGGGGAGCAGATACGCAGTATTTT.

In its sample, this clonotype was seen many times. One junction end does not reproduce the germline sequence, and a read error may be involved. Since the library was made to target alpha chains, this beta chain is a stray read and its abundance is not meaningful. V is TRBV12-3 or TRBV12-4 and J is TRBJ2-4; perhaps TRBD1 as D (8 bases). This CDR3 comprises 14 residues. CDR3 sequence (DNA): TGTGCCAGCAGTCTAGCGGACAGGGAGGACATTCAGTACTTC. Translated: CASSLADREDIQYF.

This clonotype was detected a few times. In a library made to pick up alpha chains, this beta chain is a stray read with a size that means little. The V gene is TRBV25-1, the J gene TRBJ1-1, with TRBD1 as a possible D gene (6 bases). Germline values: CDR1 MGHDK, CDR2 SYGVNS. The CDR3 consists of 13 residues. The V end lost 8 bases, the J end lost 3 bases, and 13 bases lay between the germline ends. The CDR3 nucleotides are TGTGCCAGCGACCAGGGGCGCGACACTGAAGCTTTCTTT. Protein sequence: CASDQGRDTEAFF.

This clonotype was counted many times. The library was built for alpha chains, so this beta chain is an off-target read and its size means little. This rearrangement joins TRBV29-1 to TRBJ1-4; 8 nucleotides line up with TRBD1. Trimming at V came to 7 bases and at J to 5 bases, leaving 9 bases not matched to a gene. In germline, CDR1 is SQVTM, CDR2 ANQGSEA. This CDR3 region has 14 residues. CDR3: CSAKTWTGNEKLFF. Here the CDR3 DNA reads TGCAGCGCCAAAACTTGGACAGGGAATGAAAAACTGTTTTTT. The full variable domain, rest sourced from reference TRBV29-1 and TRBJ1-4, is SAVISQKPSRDICQRGTSLTIQCQVDSQVTMMFWYRQQPGQSLTLIATANQGSEATYESGFVIDKFPISRPNLTFSTLTVSNMSPEDSSIYLCSAKTWTGNEKLFFGSGTQLSVL.

This clonotype was seen repeatedly, ten times or more. Little can be read into the size of this beta chain, an off-target read in a library designed for alpha chains. The genes are TRBV6-1 and TRBJ2-1; 10 nucleotides line up with TRBD2. Trimming at V came to 2 bases and at J to 5 bases, leaving 3 bases not matched to a gene. The CDR3 consists of 15 residues. From germline, CDR1 is MNHNS and CDR2 SASEGT. CDR3 sequence: CASSEKTSGNNEQFF. CDR3 coding DNA: TGTGCCAGCAGTGAAAAAACTAGCGGGAACAATGAGCAGTTCTTC.

This clonotype has a count of ten or more. The library was designed around alpha chains, so this beta chain is a stray read whose abundance carries little weight. This sequence joins TRBV20-1 and TRBJ1-6; D might be TRBD1 (5 bases). V dropped 6 bases and J dropped 7 bases, with 19 bases sitting between them. The CDR3 covers 15 residues. Germline lookup yields CDR1 DFQATT and CDR2 SNEGSKA (reference sequence). CDR3 residues: CSAPPQGGVNSPLHF. The CDR3 nucleotides are TGCAGTGCCCCTCCCCAGGGAGGGGTAAATTCACCCCTCCACTTT.

This clonotype was detected ten times or more. Found in a library prepared for alpha chains, this beta chain is an off-target read, and its abundance has little meaning. V usage is TRBV15 and J usage is TRBJ2-5, with D perhaps TRBD2 (6 bases). The CDR3 totals 14 residues. Between the trimmed V and J ends, which lost 0 bases and 5 bases, there was a span of 10 bases. The germline V gene has CDR1 LNHNV and CDR2 YYDKDF (reference sequence). The CDR3 region is CATSRDWGEETQYF. The CDR3 nucleotides are TGTGCCACCAGCAGAGATTGGGGGGAGGAGACCCAGTACTTC.

This clonotype was counted at least ten times. Being off target in a library aimed at alpha chains, this beta chain has a size of little meaning. The rearrangement joins TRBV27 to TRBJ2-1; 7 bases are a match to TRBD1. There are 16 residues in the CDR3. The germline V gene has CDR1 MNHEY and CDR2 SMNVEV (reference sequence). With V trimmed by 3 bases and J by 2 bases, 7 bases remained unmatched. The CDR3 protein is CASSFRQGTPYNEQFF. The CDR3 DNA is TGTGCCAGCAGTTTTCGACAGGGCACTCCCTACAATGAGCAGTTCTTC.

Remarks on this clonotype: This beta chain is a stray read from a library made for alpha chains; its abundance is not meaningful. This chain uses TRBV20-1 with TRBJ2-5; the match to TRBD2 covers 7 bases. Trimming removed 0 bases from V and 2 bases from J; junction bases left unmatched: 3. The CDR3 has 14 residues. The germline gives CDR1 DFQATT, CDR2 SNEGSKA (reference sequence). CDR3 region: CSARDRGEQETQYF. DNA for the CDR3: TGCAGTGCTAGAGATCGGGGGGAGCAAGAGACCCAGTACTTC.

This clonotype was recorded many times. This beta chain lies outside the target of a library built for alpha chains; its clone size means little. The chain links TRBV18 to TRBJ2-1, with a tentative D call TRBD2 (6 bases). V dropped 2 bases and J dropped 0 bases, with 11 bases sitting between them. CDR1 and CDR2 (germline): KGHSH, LQKENI. The CDR3 loop spans 16 amino acids. The CDR3 DNA sequence: TGTGCCAGCTCACCAGACCGGGACTCCTCCTACAATGAGCAGTTCTTC. Encoded protein: CASSPDRDSSYNEQFF.

There are many counts of this clonotype. Being off target in a library aimed at alpha chains, this beta chain has a size of little meaning. The V call is TRBV4-2, the J call TRBJ1-6; D gene uncertain. The V gene's germline CDR1 is LGHNA and CDR2 YNFKEQ. The ends were cut back, 0 bases at V and 7 bases at J, with 16 bases in the middle. CDR3 length equals 17 residues. The CDR3 region is CASSQERRGRPNSPLHF. In DNA form, the CDR3 reads TGTGCCAGCAGCCAAGAGAGGCGCGGCAGGCCCAATTCACCCCTCCACTTT.

This clonotype appeared many times. With the library built for alpha chains, this beta chain is off target and its frequency is not meaningful. In DNA form, the CDR3 reads TGTGCCAGTAGTAGCCGGAGGTGGGTCACCGGGGAGCTGTTTTTT. This sequence encodes CASSSRRWVTGELFF. V usage is TRBV19 and J usage is TRBJ2-2; maybe TRBD2 (5 bases). The length of the CDR3 is 15 residues. The germline V gene encodes CDR1 LNHDA and CDR2 SQIVND (reference sequence). Trimming stripped 4 bases from V and 4 bases from J, with 13 bases between.

Notes on this clonotype: Since it is a stray read in a library aimed at alpha chains, this beta chain has a size that is not meaningful. The rearrangement links TRBV5-1 to TRBJ1-1; tentative D call: TRBD1 (5 bases). The CDR3 is 15 residues long. Trimming cost V 9 bases and J 3 bases, with 21 bases left between them. Germline V gives CDR1 SGHRS, CDR2 YFSETQ. The CDR3 nucleotides read TGCGCCACCATGCGGGGGGGGTCGGATGACACTGAAGCTTTCTTT. Encoded protein: CATMRGGSDDTEAFF. Drawing the rest from reference TRBV5-1 and TRBJ1-1, the complete variable domain is KAGVTQTPRYLIKTRGQQVTLSCSPISGHRSVSWYQQTPGQGLQFLFEYFSETQRNKGNFPGRFSGRQFSNSRSEMNVSTLELGDSALYLCATMRGGSDDTEAFFGQGTRLTVV.

This clonotype was found many times. This beta chain is off target for a library built for alpha chains, so its abundance means little. The J gene is TRBJ2-3, the V gene TRBV7-8; 8 positions agree with TRBD1. The ends lost 4 bases at V and 3 bases at J; junction bases unmatched: 6. This CDR3 contains 15 residues. Germline loops: CDR1 SGHVS, CDR2 FQNEAQ. The CDR3 region is CASSSDRGVTDTQYF. The CDR3 bases are TGTGCCAGCAGCTCCGACAGGGGCGTAACAGATACGCAGTATTTT. The whole variable domain, remainder taken from reference TRBV7-8 and TRBJ2-3, is GAGVSQSPRYKVAKRGQDVALRCDPISGHVSLFWYQQALGQGPEFLTYFQNEAQLDKSGLPSDRFFAERPEGSVSTLKIQRTQQEDSAVYLCASSSDRGVTDTQYFGPGTRLTVL.

This clonotype was seen at least ten times. This beta chain is a stray read from a library made for alpha chains; its abundance is not meaningful. The chain couples TRBV13 to TRBJ2-7; D not certain. Germline lookup yields CDR1 PRHDT and CDR2 FYEKMQ (reference sequence). There are 15 residues in the CDR3. The germline V and J ends were trimmed by 4 bases and 4 bases, with 17 bases remaining between them. The CDR3 spells CASSSTGSIGYEQYF. CDR3 in DNA: TGTGCCAGCAGCTCCACCGGGTCCATAGGGTACGAGCAGTACTTC.

This clonotype was found once. This beta chain is an unintended read in a library built for alpha chains; its size means little. The rearrangement uses TRBV7-2 and TRBJ2-4; TRBD2 might be the D (6 bases). This CDR3 comprises 15 residues. V was pared by 1 base and J by 4 bases, with 11 bases between. From germline, CDR1 is SGHTA and CDR2 FQGNSA. CDR3 in amino acids: CASSLDGTRKNIQYF. In nucleotides, the CDR3 is TGTGCCAGCAGCTTAGACGGGACTCGGAAAAACATTCAGTACTTC. The full variable domain, with the rest looked up from reference TRBV7-2 and TRBJ2-4, is GAGVSQSPSNKVTEKGKDVELRCDPISGHTALYWYRQSLGQGLEFLIYFQGNSAPDKSGLPSDRFSAERTGGSVSTLTIQRTQQEDSAVYLCASSLDGTRKNIQYFGAGTRLSVL.

This clonotype was counted only a few times. This beta chain was picked up by a library intended for alpha chains and is off target, so its count carries little meaning. This sequence joins TRBV20-1 and TRBJ1-1; possible D gene TRBD1, 5 bases. The germline V gene encodes CDR1 DFQATT and CDR2 SNEGSKA (reference sequence). There are 13 residues in the CDR3. V dropped 5 bases and J dropped 3 bases, with 13 bases sitting between them. The CDR3 protein is CSAGGPGDTEAFF. CDR3 bases: TGCAGTGCTGGGGGACCGGGTGACACTGAAGCTTTCTTT.

This clonotype was recorded a few times. Being off target in a library aimed at alpha chains, this beta chain has a size of little meaning. This sequence joins TRBV3-1 and TRBJ2-1; 8 positions match TRBD1. After removal of 4 bases from V and 3 bases from J, the junction contained 5 bases not matched to a gene. CDR3 length: 15 amino acids. The germline CDR1 and CDR2 sequences are LGHDT and YNNKEL (reference sequence). CDR3 sequence (DNA): TGTGCCAGCAGCCGACAGGGGATGGACTACAATGAGCAGTTCTTC. As protein: CASSRQGMDYNEQFF.

This clonotype was recorded at least ten times. With the library built for alpha chains, this beta chain is off target and its frequency is not meaningful. The V and J genes are TRBV3-1 and TRBJ2-2; either TRBD1 or TRBD2 may supply D (5 bases each). The CDR3 has 16 amino acids. Per germline, CDR1 LGHDT and CDR2 YNNKEL (reference sequence). Trimming removed 4 bases from V and 6 bases from J, with 18 bases in between. DNA of the CDR3: TGTGCCAGCAGCCGGTGGGACCCCGTTGGCGCCGGGGAGCTGTTTTTT. This translates into CASSRWDPVGAGELFF.

This clonotype is termed medium-sized. This beta chain is a stray read from a library made for alpha chains; its abundance is not meaningful. The DNA for the CDR3 is TGTGCCAGCTCCCGACAGTTTTCTGGGGCCAACGTCCTGACTTTC. Translation: CASSRQFSGANVLTF. The J gene is TRBJ2-6, the V gene TRBV6-1; D is perhaps TRBD1 (5 bases). Germline lookup yields CDR1 MNHNS and CDR2 SASEGT. The CDR3 contains 15 residues. Trimming left V 8 bases short and J 1 base short, with 12 bases between.

This clonotype was picked up many times. This beta chain is an unintended read in a library built for alpha chains; its size means little. The chain combines TRBV5-1 with TRBJ2-6; the D gene is possibly TRBD1 (5 bases). CDR1 and CDR2 (germline): SGHRS, YFSETQ. The V gene lost 4 bases and the J gene lost 0 bases, with 8 bases spanning the gap. CDR3 length: 15 amino acids. The CDR3 sequence: CASSTQGSGANVLTF. The CDR3 DNA is TGCGCCAGCAGCACGCAGGGCTCTGGGGCCAACGTCCTGACTTTC.

As regards this clonotype: This beta chain is off target for a library built for alpha chains, so its abundance means little. The chain joins TRBV11-2 to TRBJ2-7, with 9 bases that match TRBD2. CDR3 length: 15 residues. Trimming took 3 bases from V and 5 from J; bases not matched to a gene: 8. Germline loops: CDR1 SGHAT, CDR2 FQNNGV. The CDR3 DNA follows: TGTGCCAGCAGCTTTGATAGCGGGAGCTGGCACGAGCAGTACTTC. It is translated as CASSFDSGSWHEQYF.